The rows below give T cell receptor beta chains drawn from one sample of a study of T cells in Graves' hyperthyroidism and ophthalmopathy. From the multiplex PCR reads, TCRdb called clonotypes with MiXCR, one entry per CDR3 protein. The sample includes roughly 700,000 distinct CDR3 sequences, 17% of them seen just once. The sequenced sample was blood. The source is a man in his fifties or sixties with Graves' hyperthyroidism. The CDR3 runs from the conserved cysteine through the conserved F or W. Each record gives: clone size, J gene, D gene, V gene, CDR3 DNA, CDR3 protein. A D gene is named only where the DNA matches it firmly. Only some rows state a clone size, as once, few, many or a class for expanded clones.

>few|TRBJ2-3|NA|TRBV13
TGTGCCAGCAGCTTAGGGCCCCTCTCTAGCGAGGTTGTGGATACGCAGTATTTT
CASSLGPLSSEVVDTQYF
>many|TRBJ1-2|NA|TRBV5-5
TGTGCCAGCAAAGCTTCCTGGGAAAATTGGAACTATGGCTACACCTTC
CASKASWENWNYGYTF
>few|TRBJ2-1|TRBD2|TRBV24-1
TGTGCCACCAGTGACCCTAGCGGGCCTACCTACAATGAGCAGTTCTTC
CATSDPSGPTYNEQFF
>many|TRBJ2-6|TRBD1|TRBV12-3/TRBV12-4
TGTGCCAGCAGTTTAGGGACAGGGCAAAGCTCTGGGGCCAACGTCCTGACTTTC
CASSLGTGQSSGANVLTF
>many|TRBJ1-1|NA|TRBV19
TGTGCCAGTAGTCCGCCCTTGGCAGTCAACACTGAAGCTTTCTTT
CASSPPLAVNTEAFF
>few|TRBJ1-5|NA|TRBV5-1
TGCGCCAGCAGCTTGTCTGGGACACTTAATCAGCCCCAGCATTTT
CASSLSGTLNQPQHF
>NA|TRBJ1-2|NA|TRBV30
TGTGCCTGGAGCTCGCAGGACTATGGCTACACCTTC
CAWSSQDYGYTF
>NA|TRBJ1-4|NA|TRBV19
TGTGCCAGTAGTCGACTGGGGATGGGAAAACTGTTTTTT
CASSRLGMGKLFF
>many|TRBJ2-7|NA|TRBV18
TGTGCCAGCTCACCATCGGCAGGGTCCGAGCAGTACTTC
CASSPSAGSEQYF
>NA|TRBJ2-7|TRBD2|TRBV29-1
TGCAGCGTTGAAGATGAACGGGAGGCAGCTTACGAGCAGTACTTC
CSVEDEREAAYEQYF
>many|TRBJ2-7|NA|TRBV7-9
TGTGCCAGCAGCCCCCCCGCGGGCCACTACGAGCAGTACTTC
CASSPPAGHYEQYF
>many|TRBJ1-2|TRBD1|TRBV28
TGTGCCAGCAGTTTGATCGGACAGGGTTTGGGCTACACCTTC
CASSLIGQGLGYTF
>NA|TRBJ2-1|TRBD2|TRBV4-3
TGCGCCAGCAGCCAATTAGCGGGAGAGATTTACAATGAGCAGTTCTTC
CASSQLAGEIYNEQFF
>once|TRBJ2-3|TRBD2|TRBV7-2
TGTGCCAGCAGCTTGGGACTAGCGACAGATACGCAGTGTTTT
CASSLGLATDTQCF
>many|TRBJ1-5|NA|TRBV2
TGTGCCAGCAGTGTAGTAGAGAATCAGCCCCAGCATTTT
CASSVVENQPQHF
>few|TRBJ2-7|NA|TRBV10-3
TGTGCCATCAGTGAGTCACAATTAGGTCTTTACGAGCAGTACTTC
CAISESQLGLYEQYF
>NA|TRBJ1-5|NA|TRBV6-5
TGTGCCAGCAGTTACTCGGGTCAGCCCCAGCATTTT
CASSYSGQPQHF
>many|TRBJ2-5|TRBD1|TRBV6-2/TRBV6-3
TGTGCCAGCAGACGAACAGGGGGGCAAGAGACCCAGTACTTC
CASRRTGGQETQYF
>NA|TRBJ2-2|NA|TRBV3-1
TGTGCCAGCAGCCAAGATCTCGGCCTAGCGCCGAACACCGGGGAGCTGTTTTTT
CASSQDLGLAPNTGELFF
>many|TRBJ1-2|NA|TRBV28
TGTGCCAGCAGCACCGGGACGGGGAACTATGGCTACACCTTC
CASSTGTGNYGYTF
>few|TRBJ2-7|NA|TRBV20-1
TGCAGTGCTAGATTCGAGGGGGGGGAGGATTATTACGAGCAGTACTTC
CSARFEGGEDYYEQYF
>few|TRBJ2-1|NA|TRBV20-1
TGCAGTACTCCGGGACACGGTACCTACAATGAGCAGTTCTTC
CSTPGHGTYNEQFF
>many|TRBJ1-3|TRBD1|TRBV6-1
TGTGCCAGCAGGGACAGGGGGACTGGAAACACCATATATTTT
CASRDRGTGNTIYF
>NA|TRBJ1-1|TRBD1|TRBV3-1
TGTGCCAGCAGAGCCAAGGGGGCGCGTGAAGCTTTCTTT
CASRAKGAREAFF
>once|TRBJ2-7|TRBD2|TRBV20-1
TGCAGTGCTAGAGTTCGGAGCGGGAGCTCCTACGAGCAGTACTTC
CSARVRSGSSYEQYF
>NA|TRBJ2-5|NA|TRBV27
TGTGCCAGCAGTTTTAGCCTTGGAGAGACCCAGTACTTC
CASSFSLGETQYF
>many|TRBJ1-2|NA|TRBV6-5
TGTGCCAGCAGTTACTCGGGCAGTACCTATGGCTACACCTTC
CASSYSGSTYGYTF
>NA|TRBJ2-1|TRBD2|TRBV29-1
TGCAGCGTTGGGGACCGAGGACTAGCGGGATATGAGCAGTTCTTC
CSVGDRGLAGYEQFF
>many|TRBJ2-3|NA|TRBV6-2/TRBV6-3
TGTGCCAGCACAAAGCCGACCGCAGGCACAGATACGCAGTATTTT
CASTKPTAGTDTQYF
>many|TRBJ2-5|TRBD1|TRBV10-3
TGTGCCATCAGGGGGGACAGCGGTGGACAAGAGACCCAGTACTTC
CAIRGDSGGQETQYF
>many|TRBJ1-2|TRBD1|TRBV19
TGTGCCAGTAGGGGACAGAACAACTATGGCTACACCTTC
CASRGQNNYGYTF
>NA|TRBJ2-7|NA|TRBV20-1
TGCAGTGCTGGGACGTTGGGGGAGCAGTACTTC
CSAGTLGEQYF
>NA|TRBJ2-3|NA|TRBV6-1
TGTGCCAGCAGTGAACAGTCACTCCCGAGCACAGATACGCAGTATTTT
CASSEQSLPSTDTQYF
>NA|TRBJ1-1|NA|TRBV19
TGTGCCAGTAGTATGGGGGTTGATGGGGCGACTGAAGCTTTCTTT
CASSMGVDGATEAFF
>NA|TRBJ2-3|NA|TRBV16
TGTGCCAGCAGCCAAGGATTTAGCACAGATACGCAGTATTTT
CASSQGFSTDTQYF
>many|TRBJ2-1|TRBD2|TRBV10-3
TGTGCCATCAGTGAGTCGATAGCGGGAGTTCCCTACAATGAGCAGTTCTTC
CAISESIAGVPYNEQFF
>few|TRBJ2-3|NA|TRBV9
TGTGCCAGCGGAGGACCAGATACGCAGTATTTT
CASGGPDTQYF